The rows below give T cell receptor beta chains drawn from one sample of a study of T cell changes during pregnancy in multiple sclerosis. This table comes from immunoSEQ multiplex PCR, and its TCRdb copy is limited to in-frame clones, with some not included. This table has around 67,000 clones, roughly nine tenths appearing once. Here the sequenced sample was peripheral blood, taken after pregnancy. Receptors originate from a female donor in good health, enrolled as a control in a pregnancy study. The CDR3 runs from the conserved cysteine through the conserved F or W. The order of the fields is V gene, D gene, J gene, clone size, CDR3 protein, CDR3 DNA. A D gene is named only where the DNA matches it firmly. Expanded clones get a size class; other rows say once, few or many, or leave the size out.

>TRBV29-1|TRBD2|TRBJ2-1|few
CSVAAGRNEQFF
TGCAGCGTTGCAGCGGGGAGGAATGAGCAGTTCTTC
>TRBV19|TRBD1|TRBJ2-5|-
CASSMDTGAGETQYF
TGTGCCAGTAGTATGGATACAGGGGCGGGAGAGACCCAGTACTTC
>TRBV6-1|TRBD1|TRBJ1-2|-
CASSEAGQAYGYTF
TGTGCCAGCAGTGAAGCAGGACAGGCGTATGGCTACACCTTC
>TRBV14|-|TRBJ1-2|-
CASSPTPGMGYTF
TGTGCCAGCAGCCCGACCCCAGGTATGGGCTACACCTTC
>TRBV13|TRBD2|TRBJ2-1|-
CASSQRGGEQFF
TGTGCCAGCAGCCAGCGCGGGGGTGAGCAGTTCTTC
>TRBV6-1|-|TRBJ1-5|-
CASSEGTDSNQPQHF
TGTGCCAGCAGTGAAGGGACAGATAGCAATCAGCCCCAGCATTTT
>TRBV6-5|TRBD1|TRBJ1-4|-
CASRLQGAGEKLFF
TGTGCCAGCAGATTACAGGGGGCCGGTGAAAAACTGTTTTTT
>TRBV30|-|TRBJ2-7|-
CAWNRGRGNEQYF
TGTGCCTGGAATAGGGGCAGGGGAAACGAGCAGTACTTC
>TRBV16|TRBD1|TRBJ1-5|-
CASSQSPGGFQPQHF
TGTGCCAGCAGCCAATCGCCAGGGGGCTTTCAGCCCCAGCATTTT
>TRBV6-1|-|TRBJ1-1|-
CASSEALRRSEAFF
TGTGCCAGCAGTGAAGCGCTTCGCCGGTCTGAAGCTTTCTTT
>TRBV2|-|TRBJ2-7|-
CASLRGISSYEQYF
TGTGCCAGCTTACGGGGGATAAGCTCCTACGAGCAGTACTTC